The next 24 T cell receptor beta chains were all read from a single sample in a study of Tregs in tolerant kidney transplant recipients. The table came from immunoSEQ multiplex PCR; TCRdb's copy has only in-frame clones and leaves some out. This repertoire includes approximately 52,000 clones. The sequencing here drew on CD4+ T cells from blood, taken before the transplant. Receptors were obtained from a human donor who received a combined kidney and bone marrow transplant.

The covered CDR3 bases are TGTGCCAGCAGCCCGGATTTCAGTGTCGGGTACGAG. This encodes CASSPDFSVGYE. The CDR3 in its entirety is CASSPDFSVGYEQYF. V is TRBV7-6 and J is TRBJ2-7; D gene unclear. With the read ending 3 residues before the CDR3 end, the germline J gene is used to fill in that end. V was trimmed by 5 bases and J by 4 bases, leaving 18 bases between them. Germline lookup yields CDR1 SGHVS and CDR2 FNYEAQ. There are 15 residues in the CDR3.

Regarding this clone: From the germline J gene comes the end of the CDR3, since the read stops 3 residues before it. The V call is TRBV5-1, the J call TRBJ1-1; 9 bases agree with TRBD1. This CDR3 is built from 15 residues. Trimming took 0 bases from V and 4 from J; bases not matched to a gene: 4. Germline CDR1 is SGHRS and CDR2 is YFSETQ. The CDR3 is CASSLEQGASTEAFF. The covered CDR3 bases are TGCGCCAGCAGCTTGGAACAGGGGGCGAGCACTGAA.

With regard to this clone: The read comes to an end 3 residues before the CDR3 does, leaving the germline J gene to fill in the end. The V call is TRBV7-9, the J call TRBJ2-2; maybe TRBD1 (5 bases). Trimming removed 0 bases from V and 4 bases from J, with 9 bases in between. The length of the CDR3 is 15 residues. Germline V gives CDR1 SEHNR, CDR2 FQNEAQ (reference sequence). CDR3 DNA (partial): TGTGCCAGCAGCTTAGCTAAGGGGTTCACCGGGGAG. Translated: CASSLAKGFTGE. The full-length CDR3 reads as CASSLAKGFTGELFF.

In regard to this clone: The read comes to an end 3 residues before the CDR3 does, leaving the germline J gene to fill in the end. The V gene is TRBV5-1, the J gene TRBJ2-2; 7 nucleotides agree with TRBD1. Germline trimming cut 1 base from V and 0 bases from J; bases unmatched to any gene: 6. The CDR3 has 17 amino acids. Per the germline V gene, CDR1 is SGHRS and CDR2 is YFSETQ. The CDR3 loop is CASSLNRQGANTGELFF. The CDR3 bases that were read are TGCGCCAGCAGCTTGAATCGGCAGGGGGCGAACACCGGGGAG.

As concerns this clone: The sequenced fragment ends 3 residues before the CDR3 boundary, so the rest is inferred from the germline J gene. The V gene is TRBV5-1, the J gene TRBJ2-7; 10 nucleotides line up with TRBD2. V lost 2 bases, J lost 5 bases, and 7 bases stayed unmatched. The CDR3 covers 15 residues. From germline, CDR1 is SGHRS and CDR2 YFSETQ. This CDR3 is CASSFQAGGPHEQYF. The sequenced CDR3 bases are TGCGCCAGCAGCTTTCAAGCGGGAGGGCCTCACGAG.

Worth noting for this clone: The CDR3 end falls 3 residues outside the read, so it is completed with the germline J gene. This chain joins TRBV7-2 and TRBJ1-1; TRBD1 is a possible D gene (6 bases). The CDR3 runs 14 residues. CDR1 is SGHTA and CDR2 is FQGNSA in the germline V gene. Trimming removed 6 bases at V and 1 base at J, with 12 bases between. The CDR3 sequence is CASRTGHPNTEAFF. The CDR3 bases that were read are TGTGCCAGCAGGACGGGACACCCGAACACTGAA.

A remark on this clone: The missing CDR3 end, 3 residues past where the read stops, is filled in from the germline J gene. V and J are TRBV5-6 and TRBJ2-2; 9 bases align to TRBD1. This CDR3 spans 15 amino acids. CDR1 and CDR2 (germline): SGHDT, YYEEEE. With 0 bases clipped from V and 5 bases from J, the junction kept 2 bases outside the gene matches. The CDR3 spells CASSLVDRGTGELFF. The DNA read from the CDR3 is TGTGCCAGCAGCTTGGTGGACAGGGGAACCGGGGAG.

CDR3 DNA, as far as it was read: TGTGCCAGCAGTGAAGCGGGTGGGGGCGCAGATACG. It is translated as CASSEAGGGADT. The entire CDR3 is CASSEAGGGADTQYF. The V gene is TRBV6-1, the J gene TRBJ2-3; possible D gene TRBD1, 6 bases. Read sequence stops 3 residues before the CDR3 end, and the germline J gene provides the missing end. Per the germline V gene, CDR1 is MNHNS and CDR2 is SASEGT. Trimming stripped 0 bases from V and 4 bases from J, with 11 bases between. This CDR3 contains 15 residues.

The DNA read from the CDR3 is TGTGCCAGTATTCCCCGGACTAGCGGTCCCGGGGAG. This sequence encodes CASIPRTSGPGE. The whole CDR3 is CASIPRTSGPGELFF. The V and J genes are TRBV19 and TRBJ2-2, with TRBD2 matching over 10 bases. The CDR3 extends 3 residues past the end of the read, so its final part is completed from the germline J gene. The germline V gene encodes CDR1 LNHDA and CDR2 SQIVND (reference sequence). This CDR3 has 15 amino acids. J lost 6 bases, V lost 7 bases, and 8 bases had no gene match.

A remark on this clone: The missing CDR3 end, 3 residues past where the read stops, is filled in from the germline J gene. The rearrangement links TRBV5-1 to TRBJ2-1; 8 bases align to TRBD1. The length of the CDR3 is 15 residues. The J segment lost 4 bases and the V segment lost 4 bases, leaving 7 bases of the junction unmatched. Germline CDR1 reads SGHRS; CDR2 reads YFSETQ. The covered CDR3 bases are TGCGCCAGCAGCGCGGACAGGGTCCATTACAATGAG. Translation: CASSADRVHYNE. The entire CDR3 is CASSADRVHYNEQFF.

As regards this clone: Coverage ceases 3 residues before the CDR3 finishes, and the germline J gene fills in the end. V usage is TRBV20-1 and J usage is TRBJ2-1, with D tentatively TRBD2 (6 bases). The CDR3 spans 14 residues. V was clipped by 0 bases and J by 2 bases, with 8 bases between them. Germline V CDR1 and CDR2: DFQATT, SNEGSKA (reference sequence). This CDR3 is CSARDRLAYNEQFF. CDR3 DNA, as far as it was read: TGCAGTGCTAGAGATCGACTAGCCTACAATGAG.

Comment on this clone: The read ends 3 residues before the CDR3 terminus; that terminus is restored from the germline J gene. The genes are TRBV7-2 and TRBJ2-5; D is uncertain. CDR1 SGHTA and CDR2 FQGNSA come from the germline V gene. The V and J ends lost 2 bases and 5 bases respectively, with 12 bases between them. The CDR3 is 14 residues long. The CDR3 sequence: CASSLPPFRETQYF. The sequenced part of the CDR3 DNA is TGTGCCAGCAGCTTACCCCCCTTTCGGGAGACC. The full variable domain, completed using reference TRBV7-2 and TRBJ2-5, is GAGVSQSPSNKVTEKGKDVELRCDPISGHTALYWYRQSLGQGLEFLIYFQGNSAPDKSGLPSDRFSAERTGGSVSTLTIQRTQQEDSAVYLCASSLPPFRETQYFGPGTRLLVL.

The CDR3 protein is CASSSGAGPDTQYF. The sequenced part of the CDR3 DNA is TGTGCCAGCAGCTCGGGAGCGGGACCAGATACG. The gene calls are TRBV7-2 and TRBJ2-3, with 7 bases aligning to TRBD2. The read is 3 residues too short to cover the CDR3 end, so that end is filled in from the germline J gene. The CDR3 is made up of 14 amino acids. V lost 4 bases to trimming and J lost 4 bases; unmatched junction nucleotides: 5. Germline assignment: CDR1 SGHTA and CDR2 FQGNSA.

Here the CDR3 reads CASSSSPGTAYNEQFF. The sequenced part of the CDR3 DNA is TGTGCCAGCTCATCTAGTCCCGGGACAGCGTACAATGAG. The chain combines TRBV18 with TRBJ2-1, with 7 bases aligning to TRBD1. Read data end 3 residues before the CDR3 end; the end is taken from the germline J gene. V shed 5 bases and J 4 bases; nucleotides not matched to a gene: 11. This CDR3 region has 16 residues. CDR1 KGHSH and CDR2 LQKENI come from the germline V gene.

The CDR3 reads CASSLTGQGNQPQHF. Partial CDR3 DNA: TGTGCCAGCAGCTTAACCGGACAGGGCAATCAGCCC. The chain uses TRBV7-2 and TRBJ1-5, with 7 bases aligning to TRBD1. The read comes to an end 3 residues before the CDR3 does, leaving the germline J gene to fill in the end. With 2 bases clipped from V and 2 bases from J, the junction kept 3 bases outside the gene matches. CDR3 length: 15 residues. The germline gives CDR1 SGHTA, CDR2 FQGNSA.

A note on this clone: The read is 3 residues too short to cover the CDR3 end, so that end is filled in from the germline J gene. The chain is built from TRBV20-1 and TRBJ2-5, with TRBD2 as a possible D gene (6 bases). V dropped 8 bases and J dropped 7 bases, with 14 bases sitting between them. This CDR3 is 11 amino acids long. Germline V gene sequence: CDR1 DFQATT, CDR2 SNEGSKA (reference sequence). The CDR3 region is CSISGFGTQYF. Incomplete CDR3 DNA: TGCAGTATTAGCGGATTTGGGACC.

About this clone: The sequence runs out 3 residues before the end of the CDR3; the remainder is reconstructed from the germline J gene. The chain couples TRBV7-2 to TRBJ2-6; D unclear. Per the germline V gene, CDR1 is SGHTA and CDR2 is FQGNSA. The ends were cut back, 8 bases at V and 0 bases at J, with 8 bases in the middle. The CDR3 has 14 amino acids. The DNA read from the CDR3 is TGTGCCAGCCATCTCTACTCTGGGGCCAACGTC. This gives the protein CASHLYSGANV. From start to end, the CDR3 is CASHLYSGANVLTF. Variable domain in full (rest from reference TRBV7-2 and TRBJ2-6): GAGVSQSPSNKVTEKGKDVELRCDPISGHTALYWYRQSLGQGLEFLIYFQGNSAPDKSGLPSDRFSAERTGGSVSTLTIQRTQQEDSAVYLCASHLYSGANVLTFGAGSRLTVL.

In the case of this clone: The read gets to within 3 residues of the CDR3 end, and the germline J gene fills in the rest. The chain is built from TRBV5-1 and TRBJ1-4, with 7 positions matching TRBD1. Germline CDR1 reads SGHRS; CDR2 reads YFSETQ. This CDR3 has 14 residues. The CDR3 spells CASSLTGTVDKLFF. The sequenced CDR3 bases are TGCGCCAGCAGCCTTACCGGGACAGTTGACAAA.

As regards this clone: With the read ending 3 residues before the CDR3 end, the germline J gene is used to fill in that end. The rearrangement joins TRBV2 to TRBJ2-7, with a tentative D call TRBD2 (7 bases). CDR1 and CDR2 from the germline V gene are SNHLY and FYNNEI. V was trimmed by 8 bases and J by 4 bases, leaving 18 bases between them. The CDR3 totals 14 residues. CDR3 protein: CASGGAAELYEQYF. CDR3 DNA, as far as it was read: TGTGCCAGCGGGGGGGCAGCGGAGCTTTACGAG.

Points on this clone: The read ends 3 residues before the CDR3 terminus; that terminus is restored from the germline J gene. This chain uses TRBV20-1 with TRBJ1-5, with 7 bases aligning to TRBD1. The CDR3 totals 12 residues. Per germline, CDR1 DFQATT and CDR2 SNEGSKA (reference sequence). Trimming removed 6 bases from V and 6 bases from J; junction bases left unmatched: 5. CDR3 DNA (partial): TGCAGTGCGGAGGGACAGAGTCAGCCC. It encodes CSAEGQSQP. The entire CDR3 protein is CSAEGQSQPQHF.

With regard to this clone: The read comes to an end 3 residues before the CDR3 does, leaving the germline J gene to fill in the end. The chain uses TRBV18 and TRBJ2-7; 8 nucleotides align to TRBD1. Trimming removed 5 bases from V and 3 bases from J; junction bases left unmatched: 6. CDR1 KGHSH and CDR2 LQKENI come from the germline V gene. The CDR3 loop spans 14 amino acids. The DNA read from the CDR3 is TGTGCCAGCTCAGCCGGGACAGGTAACTACGAG. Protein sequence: CASSAGTGNYE. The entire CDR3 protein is CASSAGTGNYEQYF. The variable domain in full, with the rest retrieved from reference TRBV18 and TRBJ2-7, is NAGVMQNPRHLVRRRGQEARLRCSPMKGHSHVYWYRQLPEEGLKFMVYLQKENIIDESGMPKERFSAEFPKEGPSILRIQQVVRGDSAAYFCASSAGTGNYEQYFGPGTRLTVT.

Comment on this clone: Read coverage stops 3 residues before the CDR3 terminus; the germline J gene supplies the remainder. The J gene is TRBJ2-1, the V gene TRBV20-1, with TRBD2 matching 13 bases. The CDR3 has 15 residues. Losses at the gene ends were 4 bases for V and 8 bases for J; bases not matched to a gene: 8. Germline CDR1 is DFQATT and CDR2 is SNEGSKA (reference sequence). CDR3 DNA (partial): TGCAGTGCTACCCGGACTAGCGGGAGATTCGATGAG. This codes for CSATRTSGRFDE. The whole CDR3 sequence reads CSATRTSGRFDEQFF.

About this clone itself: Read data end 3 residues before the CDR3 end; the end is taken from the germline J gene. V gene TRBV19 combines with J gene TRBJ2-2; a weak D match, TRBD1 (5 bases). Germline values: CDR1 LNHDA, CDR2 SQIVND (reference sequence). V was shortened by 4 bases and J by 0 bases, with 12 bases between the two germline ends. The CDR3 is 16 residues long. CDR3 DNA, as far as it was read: TGTGCCAGTAGTACTCGGACACCCACGAACACCGGGGAG. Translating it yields CASSTRTPTNTGE. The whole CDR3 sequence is CASSTRTPTNTGELFF.

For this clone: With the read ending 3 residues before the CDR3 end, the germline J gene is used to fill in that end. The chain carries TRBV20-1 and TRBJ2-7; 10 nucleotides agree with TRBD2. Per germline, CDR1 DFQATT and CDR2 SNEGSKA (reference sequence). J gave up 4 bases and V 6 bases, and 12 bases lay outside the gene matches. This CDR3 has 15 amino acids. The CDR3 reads CSAHSTSGFSYEQYF. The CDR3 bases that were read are TGCAGTGCCCACTCGACTAGCGGGTTCTCTTACGAG.